Here is one T cell receptor (beta chain) with its context. V was pared by 3 bases and J by 0 bases, with 15 bases between. Per the germline V gene, CDR1 is SGHDN and CDR2 is FVKESK. The CDR3 extends over 17 amino acids. The data are from a study of blood T cells in healthy people across ages. Ten milliliters of peripheral blood were drawn from each donor. No fewer than 5.5 micrograms of total RNA were isolated from every sample. Through a sample-barcoded 5' primer and a J-beta primer mix, a second PCR was run for 7 to 11 cycles. Each TCR beta cDNA got a 12-nucleotide random molecular identifier. TCRdb fed the 5' RACE reads into MiXCR, producing one record per CDR3 protein. Of roughly 1,800,000 distinct CDR3 sequences in the sample, around half are singletons; the top ten hold approximately 2%.

The sequenced material came from blood. The receptor comes from a woman between 40 and 55 years old in good health. The V call is TRBV14, the J call TRBJ2-1; D is possibly TRBD1 or TRBD2 (6 bases each). CDR3 DNA: TGTGCCAGCAGCCAGGGAACCGGGGGCTACTCCTACAATGAGCAGTTCTTC. Encoded protein: CASSQGTGGYSYNEQFF.